This TCR beta chain was sequenced in a study of T-cell memory formation after mild COVID-19 (dated by TCRdb to about 2021). Broadly, across the study: Most TCR sequence clusters were specific to one of the two donors. In two donors, T-cell clones that expanded and contracted after mild COVID-19 were followed by sequencing TCRalpha and TCRbeta repertoires longitudinally. Two young, previously healthy adult volunteers made up the cohort, one male and one female.

Results and caveats for the whole study, not just this receptor: Contracting CD4+ clones were found mainly in CM and EM memory subsets, while CD8+ clones were enriched in EMRA. Clones contracting from day 15 to 85 had balanced CD4/CD8 phenotypes, while a second wave expanding from day 15 to 37 was biased towards CD4+. Some responding clones were detected in pre-infection memory, which suggested that pre-existing cross-reactive memory T cells had joined the SARS-CoV-2 response. The second-wave clones that peaked on day 37 were not confirmed to be SARS-CoV-2 specific. Only a couple of mild cases were covered by the study, and larger cohorts that include severe cases with pre-infection samples were considered necessary.

Ficoll-Paque density gradient centrifugation was used to isolate PBMCs. In this sample, this clonotype turned up a few times. Its antigen has not been determined. No much larger clonotype is one base removed from it; base qualities were not supplied. TCRdb records Illumina NovaSeq 6000 as the sequencer. TCRalpha and TCRbeta cDNA libraries were built by 5'RACE with constant-segment primers, adding sample barcodes and unique molecular identifiers. RNA was extracted from every sample with Trizol reagent. Library amplification was performed in two PCR steps, and a second sample barcode and Illumina TruSeq adapters were introduced in the second step. Sequencing of the libraries was done on an Illumina NovaSeq, producing 2 x 150 bp paired-end reads. As for the authors' bioinformatics: Reads were demultiplexed and collapsed into UMI-guided consensus sequences with migec v1.2.7. With mixcr v2.1.11, UMI consensuses were aligned to TRA and TRB V and J templates and assembled into clonotypes. Clonotypes were classified as expanded or contracted when called significant by both edgeR and NoisET, with noise models trained on biological replicates. For edgeR calls, the cutoffs were a false discovery rate-adjusted p below 0.01 and a log2 fold-change threshold of 1. PCA with hierarchical clustering of max-normalized trajectories of the 1000 most abundant clonotypes was used as exploratory dynamics analysis. The CD4 or CD8 phenotype of responding clones was assigned using the separately sequenced CD4+ and CD8+ repertoires. Clones were called with MiXCR by TCRdb after fastp trimmed the public reads at Q25, and only in-frame beta chains were retained. A single entry per CDR3 protein holds the most common genes and DNA from its merged rows. TCRdb, rather than the study authors, made the V and J calls. The sample profile shows 250,000 to 350,000 distinct CDR3 sequences; approximately 16% of them were found once. Clones ranked in the top ten supply more than 20% of the sample.

V has 7 bases trimmed and J has 5 bases trimmed; junction bases matching no gene number 11. The CDR3 holds 16 amino acids from the cysteine to the phenylalanine. Only CDR3 DNA remains: 48 bases, in frame from the first base. According to the germline V gene, CDR1 reads SGHAT and CDR2 reads FQNNGV. The origin of this receptor is a man younger than 35 who had mild COVID-19 (a few samples of this study predate the infection). The sample titles of this study are shuffled in the database, so cell type and time point are left out; the donor was told from shared clones. Rearrangement joined TRBV11-2 to TRBJ2-3; TRBD2 fits 11 bases in the junction. What was sequenced was PBMCs or a T cell subset sorted from them (not recorded which). The DNA is as follows: TGTGCCAGCACCGACCTAGCGGGGGGCCGAGGAGATACGCAGTATTTT. The resulting protein is CASTDLAGGRGDTQYF.